This T cell receptor beta chain was profiled in a study of T cell responses to AZD1222 COVID-19 vaccine. Notes on the study in general: Nearly half of spike-specific TCRs reportedly target variant regions that are unmutated in the B.1.351 and B.1.1.7 variants. Baseline serostatus was positive in only six AZD1222 recipients.

Note on this clone: The target antigen is unknown. The sample has other DNA sequences that encode this CDR3 too.

Here immunoSEQ multiplex PCR was the method, and the copy in TCRdb shows in-frame clones only, minus some. The table includes around 120,000 clones, 93% detected once. The CDR3 consists of 13 residues. The V end lost 3 bases, the J end lost 5 bases, and 10 bases lay between the germline ends. Germline V gives CDR1 SGHTA, CDR2 FQGTGA. This receptor was obtained from an adult who received the AZD1222 COVID-19 vaccine. This material consisted of peripheral blood, taken 28 days after the second AZD1222 dose. The V and J genes are TRBV7-3 and TRBJ1-1; D is unclear. The CDR3 bases are TGTGCCAGCAGCTTCTCTTATGGGACTGAAGCTTTCTTT. It is translated as CASSFSYGTEAFF.